Listed here are 27 T cell receptor beta chains from one sample, sequenced in a study of T cells after yellow fever vaccination. TCRdb fed the 5' RACE reads into MiXCR, producing one record per CDR3 protein. The table has more than 300,000 distinct CDR3 sequences, around 6.8% seen once. The sequences come from PBMCs, collected around 45 days after the first yellow fever vaccination. The receptor source for this set is a man in his late teens or twenties who received the YFV17D yellow fever vaccine.

This clonotype was detected many times. V is TRBV19 and J is TRBJ2-4, with D maybe TRBD1 (6 bases). CDR3 length: 13 amino acids. V lost 4 bases, J lost 8 bases, and 12 bases lay in between. Germline-derived CDR1 and CDR2 are LNHDA and SQIVND (reference sequence). Written as DNA, the CDR3 is TGTGCCAGTAGTACCCACAGGGTCGACATTCAGTACTTC. This sequence encodes CASSTHRVDIQYF.

This clonotype was seen a handful of times. The CDR3 DNA sequence: TGTGCCAGCAGTCCGTACAGTTCCTACGAGCAGTACGTC. Protein sequence: CASSPYSSYEQYV. The genes are TRBV2 and TRBJ2-7; D call uncertain. This CDR3 has 13 residues. Trimming took 5 bases from V and 1 from J, leaving 9 bases between them. Germline values: CDR1 SNHLY, CDR2 FYNNEI.

This clonotype appeared a few times. The chain is built from TRBV6-2 or TRBV6-3 and TRBJ2-5; D may correspond to TRBD1 or TRBD2 (5 bases each). V shed 8 bases and J shed 4 bases, with 11 bases lying between them. This CDR3 spans 12 amino acids. Germline lookup yields CDR1 MNHEY and CDR2 SVGEGT. CDR3 protein: CASRGSLETQYF. CDR3 nucleotide sequence: TGTGCCAGCCGGGGCTCTCTAGAGACCCAGTACTTC.

The sample holds a few counts of this clonotype. This chain uses TRBV5-1 with TRBJ1-5; 7 bases are a match to TRBD1. V trimming: 1 base; J trimming: 6 bases; junction bases outside the gene matches: 4. Germline assignment: CDR1 SGHRS and CDR2 YFSETQ. The CDR3 sequence is 14 residues long. The CDR3 coding sequence is TGCGCCAGCAGCTTGATCACAGGGGTTCAGCCCCAGCATTTT. As protein: CASSLITGVQPQHF.

The table lists this clonotype with a few counts. The V and J genes are TRBV19 and TRBJ1-5; D call uncertain. The CDR3 contains 14 residues. Looked up from germline, CDR1 is LNHDA and CDR2 is SQIVND (reference sequence). V shed 3 bases and J shed 7 bases, with 13 bases lying between them. The DNA of the CDR3 is TGTGCCAGTAGTATGAGGCTAGGTGGCCAGCCCCAGCATTTT. This translates into CASSMRLGGQPQHF. Full variable domain (rest looked up from reference TRBV19 and TRBJ1-5): DGGITQSPKYLFRKEGQNVTLSCEQNLNHDAMYWYRQDPGQGLRLIYYSQIVNDFQKGDIAEGYSVSREKKESFPLTVTSAQKNPTAFYLCASSMRLGGQPQHFGDGTRLSIL.

This clonotype was seen a few times. This rearrangement joins TRBV20-1 to TRBJ2-5; perhaps TRBD1 as D (6 bases). V was clipped by 0 bases and J by 5 bases, with 10 bases between them. Germline CDR1 reads DFQATT; CDR2 reads SNEGSKA (reference sequence). CDR3 length: 13 amino acids. The CDR3 here is CSARDRGTETQYF. CDR3 bases: TGCAGTGCTAGAGATAGGGGGACCGAGACCCAGTACTTC.

This clonotype came up many times. The J gene is TRBJ2-5, the V gene TRBV20-1; the match to TRBD2 covers 10 bases. CDR3 length: 15 amino acids. Germline CDR1 and CDR2: DFQATT and SNEGSKA (reference sequence). This chain's CDR3 is CGTATSGGAWETQYF. For the CDR3, the DNA is TGCGGCACGGCGACCAGCGGGGGGGCCTGGGAGACCCAGTACTTC.

This clonotype turned up a few times. The genes are TRBV20-1 and TRBJ2-4; D might be TRBD1 or TRBD2, each matching 5 bases. The CDR3 is 10 amino acids. Trimming pared 6 bases from V and 6 bases from J, leaving 6 bases between. Germline assignment: CDR1 DFQATT and CDR2 SNEGSKA (reference sequence). CDR3 nucleotide sequence: TGCAGTGCCGGGACAAACATTCAGTACTTC. It translates to CSAGTNIQYF.

The sample holds a few counts of this clonotype. This chain connects TRBV6-2 or TRBV6-3 to TRBJ2-1, with a tentative D call TRBD2 (6 bases). CDR1 is MNHEY and CDR2 is SVGEGT in the germline V gene. Trimming removed 8 bases at V and 5 bases at J, with 13 bases between. The CDR3 sequence is 13 residues long. In DNA, the CDR3 is TGTGCCAGCGCCGGGGACTCAGACAATGAGCAGTTCTTC. Translation: CASAGDSDNEQFF.

This clonotype was found a few times. The rearrangement uses TRBV20-1 and TRBJ2-3, with 7 positions matching TRBD1. V lost 4 bases and J lost 0; bases outside the gene matches: 4. CDR1 DFQATT and CDR2 SNEGSKA come from the germline V gene (reference sequence). The CDR3 is made up of 14 amino acids. CDR3 sequence (DNA): TGCAGTGCTACAGGGGGTCTTAGCACAGATACGCAGTATTTT. Its translation: CSATGGLSTDTQYF.

This clonotype was counted between two and nine times. The chain combines TRBV15 with TRBJ1-2; D is undetermined. In germline, CDR1 is LNHNV, CDR2 YYDKDF (reference sequence). Trimming left V 0 bases short and J 8 bases short, with 7 bases between. There are 12 residues in the CDR3. CDR3 protein: CATSRDSGGYTF. The CDR3 coding sequence is TGTGCCACCAGCAGAGATTCCGGGGGCTACACCTTC.

This clonotype was counted only a few times. CDR3 protein: CSVRRTGKTTNEKLFF. The CDR3 region has the DNA TGCAGCGTCCGCCGGACAGGGAAGACAACTAATGAAAAACTGTTTTTT. The chain uses TRBV29-1 and TRBJ1-4; 8 nucleotides agree with TRBD1. Trimming took 6 bases from V and 0 from J; bases not matched to a gene: 9. CDR1 is SQVTM, CDR2 ANQGSEA, per germline. The CDR3 totals 16 residues.

The table lists this clonotype with a few counts. J is TRBJ2-1 and V is TRBV5-1; no firm D call. Germline V gene lookup returns CDR1 SGHRS and CDR2 YFSETQ. Deletions cut 0 bases from V and 4 bases from J, with 8 bases between. The CDR3 runs 14 residues. The CDR3 loop is CASSLGANYNEQFF. CDR3 nucleotides: TGCGCCAGCAGCTTGGGGGCCAATTACAATGAGCAGTTCTTC.

This clonotype was detected a few times. V usage is TRBV6-5 and J usage is TRBJ1-4; TRBD1 agrees at 9 bases. The V gene's germline CDR1 is MNHEY and CDR2 SVGAGI. The CDR3 loop spans 15 amino acids. With V trimmed by 4 bases and J by 2 bases, 2 bases remained unmatched. The CDR3, as DNA: TGTGCCAGCAGTTCCACAGGGGGCACTAATGAAAAACTGTTTTTT. It specifies CASSSTGGTNEKLFF.

The gene calls are TRBV7-2 and TRBJ2-5; D is ambiguous. The CDR3 totals 18 residues. V was trimmed by 0 bases and J by 0 bases, leaving 17 bases between them. CDR1 is SGHTA and CDR2 is FQGNSA in the germline V gene. In DNA form, the CDR3 reads TGTGCCAGCAGCTTAGCCATGCATGGCACCTTGTACCAAGAGACCCAGTACTTC. Translated, it gives CASSLAMHGTLYQETQYF.

This clonotype was seen a handful of times. The chain links TRBV5-5 to TRBJ2-3, with D uncertain. V lost 0 bases to trimming and J lost 2 bases, with 7 bases between them. CDR3 size: 14 residues. The V gene's germline CDR1 is SGHKS and CDR2 YYEKEE (reference sequence). In DNA form, the CDR3 reads TGTGCCAGCAGCTTGGAACATCTCACAGATACGCAGTATTTT. Protein: CASSLEHLTDTQYF.

As to this clonotype: With a much larger clone just one base away, this may be a read error. This sequence joins TRBV7-2 and TRBJ2-7; D is unclear. The CDR3 has 12 amino acids. CDR1 is SGHTA and CDR2 is FQGNSA in the germline V gene. The CDR3 nucleotides are TGTGCCGGCAGCTTAACGCCAAACGAGCAGTACTTC. Protein sequence: CAGSLTPNEQYF.

This clonotype has more than one count but fewer than ten. This sequence joins TRBV9 and TRBJ1-2, with D perhaps TRBD1 (6 bases). Germline lookup yields CDR1 SGDLS and CDR2 YYNGEE. Trimming stripped 7 bases from V and 2 bases from J, with 12 bases between. This CDR3 is 13 amino acids long. For the CDR3, the DNA is TGTGCCAGCGGCCACAGGGAGAACTATGGCTACACCTTC. Protein: CASGHRENYGYTF.

This clonotype turned up a few times. The V and J genes are TRBV9 and TRBJ1-3, with no clear D. The CDR3 sequence is 10 residues long. Trimming cost V 7 bases and J 6 bases, with 5 bases left between them. Germline V gives CDR1 SGDLS, CDR2 YYNGEE. The CDR3 sequence: CASGSNTIYF. CDR3 bases: TGTGCCAGCGGGTCAAACACCATATATTTT. Looking up the rest from reference TRBV9 and TRBJ1-3 gives the full variable domain: DSGVTQTPKHLITATGQRVTLRCSPRSGDLSVYWYQQSLDQGLQFLIQYYNGEERAKGNILERFSAQQFPDLHSELNLSSLELGDSALYFCASGSNTIYFGEGSWLTVV.

The chain recombines TRBV6-4 with TRBJ2-1, with D tentatively TRBD2 (6 bases). Germline V lookup: CDR1 MRHNA, CDR2 SNTAGT. Trimming pared 7 bases from V and 10 bases from J, leaving 17 bases between. The CDR3 spans 13 residues. The CDR3 nucleotides read TGTGCCAGCAACACCCAAACCCGGGAGGAGCAGTTCTTC. Protein sequence: CASNTQTREEQFF.

The gene calls are TRBV5-1 and TRBJ1-1; 9 nucleotides line up with TRBD1. V trimming: 3 bases; J trimming: 3 bases; junction bases outside the gene matches: 6. This CDR3 is 15 amino acids long. The germline CDR1 and CDR2 sequences are SGHRS and YFSETQ. CDR3 protein: CASSSPGQGDTEAFF. CDR3 DNA: TGCGCCAGCAGCTCACCGGGACAGGGAGACACTGAAGCTTTCTTT.

This clonotype has a count of ten or more. The rearrangement uses TRBV4-3 and TRBJ2-4; D not resolved. The CDR3 covers 17 residues. V was clipped by 1 base and J by 0 bases, with 13 bases between them. Germline V gene lookup returns CDR1 LGHNA and CDR2 YSLEER. In nucleotides, the CDR3 is TGCGCCAGCAGCCAAGGGGGTATACCCCTAGCCAAAAACATTCAGTACTTC. Its translation is CASSQGGIPLAKNIQYF.

The chain joins TRBV19 to TRBJ2-7; D remains ambiguous. CDR3 length: 14 residues. The V gene's germline CDR1 is LNHDA and CDR2 SQIVND (reference sequence). V dropped 4 bases and J dropped 3 bases, with 13 bases sitting between them. This CDR3 is CASSSGERIYEQYF. CDR3 DNA sequence: TGTGCCAGTAGTAGTGGAGAACGAATCTACGAGCAGTACTTC. Based on the CDR3 plus reference TRBV19 and TRBJ2-7, the full variable domain is DGGITQSPKYLFRKEGQNVTLSCEQNLNHDAMYWYRQDPGQGLRLIYYSQIVNDFQKGDIAEGYSVSREKKESFPLTVTSAQKNPTAFYLCASSSGERIYEQYFGPGTRLTVT.

This clonotype was observed a few times. The chain combines TRBV27 with TRBJ2-3; tentatively, D is TRBD1 (5 bases). Germline loops: CDR1 MNHEY, CDR2 SMNVEV (reference sequence). The CDR3 extends over 17 amino acids. V was shortened by 2 bases and J by 0 bases, with 15 bases between the two germline ends. The CDR3 DNA reads TGTGCCAGCAGTTTAAGACCAGGGTATCGGAGCACAGATACGCAGTATTTT. Amino acids: CASSLRPGYRSTDTQYF.

This clonotype was seen more than once but under ten times. The gene calls are TRBV4-2 and TRBJ2-1; TRBD2 matches 8 bases. The V gene's germline CDR1 is LGHNA and CDR2 YNFKEQ. Trimming at V came to 3 bases and at J to 6 bases, leaving 16 bases not matched to a gene. The CDR3 sequence is 18 residues long. CDR3 nucleotides: TGTGCCAGCAGCCAGCCCCACATGAATTCGGGGGGGGCCAATGAGCAGTTCTTC. Its protein is CASSQPHMNSGGANEQFF.

This CDR3 is CASSLTPLGGRQETQYF. The CDR3 DNA reads as TGCGCCAGCAGCCTAACACCTCTGGGAGGGCGCCAAGAGACCCAGTACTTC. This chain joins TRBV5-1 and TRBJ2-5; 7 bases map to TRBD2. V lost 4 bases and J lost 1; bases outside the gene matches: 13. Germline CDR1 and CDR2: SGHRS and YFSETQ. The CDR3 covers 17 residues.

This chain uses TRBV6-1 with TRBJ2-1; 8 bases match TRBD2. The germline V gene encodes CDR1 MNHNS and CDR2 SASEGT. This CDR3 has 15 amino acids. V gave up 5 bases and J gave up 3 bases; unmatched junction bases: 6. CDR3 loop: CASSQRGPSYNEQFF. The CDR3 DNA is TGTGCCAGCAGTCAGCGGGGGCCAAGCTACAATGAGCAGTTCTTC.